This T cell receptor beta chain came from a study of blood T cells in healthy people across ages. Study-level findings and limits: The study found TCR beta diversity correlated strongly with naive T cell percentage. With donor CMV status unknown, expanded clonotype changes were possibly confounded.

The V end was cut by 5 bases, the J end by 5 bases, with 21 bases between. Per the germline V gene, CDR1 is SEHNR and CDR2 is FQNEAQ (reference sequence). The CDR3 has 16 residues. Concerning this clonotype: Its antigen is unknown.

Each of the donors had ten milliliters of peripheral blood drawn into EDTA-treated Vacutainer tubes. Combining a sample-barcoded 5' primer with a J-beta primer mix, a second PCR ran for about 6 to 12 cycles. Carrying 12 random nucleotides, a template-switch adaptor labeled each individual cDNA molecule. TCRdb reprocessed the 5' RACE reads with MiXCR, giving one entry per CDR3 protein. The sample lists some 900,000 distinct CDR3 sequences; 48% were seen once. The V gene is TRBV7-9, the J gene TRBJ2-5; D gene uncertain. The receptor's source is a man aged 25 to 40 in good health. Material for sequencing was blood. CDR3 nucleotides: TGTGCCAGCAGCCATAGTGATTTGGGCTCCGGGGAGACCCAGTACTTC. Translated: CASSHSDLGSGETQYF.